The present TCR beta chain was sequenced within a study of blood T cell repertoires in COVID-19. Participants were aged about 18 to 100 years from some 24 US areas. TCRdb's table, derived via immunoSEQ multiplex PCR, lists solely in-frame clones and lacks some. The table records 300,000 or so clones, more than 75% of them present only once. Trimming cost V 5 bases and J 7 bases; bases outside gene matches: 10. CDR3 length equals 16 residues. Germline-derived CDR1 and CDR2 are MNHEY and SMNVEV (reference sequence). Material for sequencing was PBMCs or T cells enriched from blood (not recorded which). The sequence was collected from a woman aged 30 to 39 who had recovered from COVID-19. The chain employs TRBV27 and TRBJ2-3; the match to TRBD2 covers 12 bases. The CDR3 DNA follows: TGTGCCAGCAGTCTACTTCGGACTAGCGGGGTTCATACGCAGTATTTT. As protein: CASSLLRTSGVHTQYF.